This TCR beta chain was retrieved from a study of cytomegalovirus exposure and HLA in healthy donors (dated by TCRdb to between 2016 and 2019). About the investigation overall: An earlier analysis of some 550 of the donors reported approximately 300 Gb of sequence data and 117 million unique TCR beta sequences from roughly 200 million T cells. The study aimed to test whether signatures of past pathogen exposure could be identified by cataloging public T cell receptors. In an earlier analysis of 500 to 650 of the donors, high-throughput TCR beta sequencing was used to judge whether each TCR beta V gene segment behaved as functional or pseudogenic. The genetic ancestry cluster associated with self-reported Caucasian donors included around four fifths of the roughly 390 genotyped donors. The later analysis used no new phenotypic data to find candidate immune exposures, relying instead on TCR beta sequences and their occurrence across donors. About 280 gigabases of sequencing data and tens of millions of unique TCR sequences made up an early release that covered 500 to 650 HLA-typed donors. Donor age, sex, ethnicity and CMV serostatus were collected together with the repertoire data. High-throughput TCR immunosequencing, statistical association of individual TCRs with disease status, and machine learning were combined to predict cytomegalovirus infection status. The study profiled the T cell repertoires of more than 500 subjects by immunosequencing and related them to cytomegalovirus serostatus. To study patterns of TCR occurrence, a later analysis re-analyzed previously published TCR beta repertoires from 700 or so donors and added high-resolution HLA genotyping. Both class I and class II loci were covered by HLA typing, at four-digit resolution. Among 398 genotyped donors of the cohort, an average of approximately 240,000 unique TCR beta nucleotide sequences were sequenced per donor, 15% to 20% of them non-productive. A later genetic analysis used genome-wide SNP genotypes for about three fifths of the 666 donors, treating that subset as a discovery cohort. A separate validation cohort of 90 to 150 different subjects was used in addition to the approximately 700-subject first cohort. Roughly five DR-DQ haplotypes were handled as single units for association and clustering, since linkage in the cohort was strong. All discovery cohort repertoires had been generated on a single sequencing platform. The number of donors typed differed by locus, with roughly 620-630 for A, B, C, DRB1 and DQB1, more than 500 for DQA1, over 600 for DPA1, and under 490 for DPB1.

Paper-wide results and their limitations: Across donors, most TCR sequences were observed very rarely, whereas some public TCRs were present in many individuals. In a later analysis, several top co-occurrence clusters were reported to appear linked to parvovirus B19, influenza, CMV and Epstein-Barr virus. In both the original and validation cohorts, the classifier was reported to diagnose cytomegalovirus status with high specificity and sensitivity. In a later genetic analysis, a missense DCLRE1C variant was associated with V-gene and J-gene trimming of TCR beta chains, and the association was replicated in an independent cohort. HLA typing was unavailable for some donors at each locus, so association tests used only the typed subset. Over 15 rarely observed V segments, including chromosome 9 orphons, were excluded from the earlier analysis of approximately 600 of the donors because counts were too low. A few of the identified cytomegalovirus-associated TCR beta chains were confirmed in vitro to be specific for cytomegalovirus antigens. Compared with equally common non-associated chains, HLA-associated TCR beta chains in a later analysis were more clonally expanded and had lower generation probabilities. In a later analysis, around 17,000 TCR beta sequences were associated with specific HLA alleles at a false discovery rate of 0.05. When HLA alleles, especially DR and DQ, strongly co-occurred, attributing TCR associations to individual alleles was difficult. Linkage disequilibrium might explain the correlated functional status among segregating V segments, but an unknown experimental factor could not be ruled out. Immune exposure information for the cohort was limited to CMV serostatus. In an earlier analysis of approximately 590 of the donors, most TCR beta V segments appeared in productive rearrangements about 87% or about 30% of the time, broadly matching IMGT annotations. According to a later analysis, TCR association rates differed among HLA loci, with DRB1 alleles showing the most associated TCRs and HLA-C alleles showing the fewest. A cluster of highly shared sequence variants was judged likely to represent a technical artifact of the sequencing pipeline. According to a later genetic analysis, donors in an Asian-associated ancestry cluster had fewer N-insertions in productive TCRs than the approximately 670-donor mean. In this cohort, only TCR beta chains were sequenced, and detectable features were limited by the absence of alpha or paired-chain data. In the study, around 150 TCR beta chains were listed as associated with cytomegalovirus. The authors suggested that the approach could potentially be generalized to other disease states and immunological phenotypes. A later analysis found that most CMV-associated TCR beta chains appeared HLA-restricted, with HLA associations seemingly driven largely by CMV exposure. Roughly uniform sequencing depth across donors was assumed in presence/absence analyses, although this assumption may not hold. A further reported finding was that TCR beta sequences accurately predicted the HLA-A and HLA-B alleles for most subjects in the first cohort.

Library preparation employed the immunoSEQ multiplex PCR assay. For the multiplex PCR, a mixture combining 60 forward primers for TCR Vbeta segments and 13 reverse primers for TCR Jbeta segments was used. Amplification of the CDR3 region of rearranged TCR beta genes was performed with a multiplex PCR assay on genomic DNA. Amplified TCR beta libraries were sequenced as 87-base-pair reads on the Illumina HiSeq System. Per the authors' processing: Across the 600 to 700 repertoires, a later analysis counted around 80 million unique TCR beta chains, roughly 11 million of which were shared by at least two donors. To remove PCR and sequencing errors, raw reads were error-corrected and collapsed into unique sequences using a nearest-neighbor algorithm that merged closely related sequences. V, D and J gene segments were assigned by aligning CDR3 sequences to IMGT reference sequences. Each retained sequence needed at least a six-nucleotide match to both a V gene segment and a J gene segment. Rearrangements were classified as productive when the CDR3 lacked stop codons and remained in frame with V and J, and all other rearrangements were classified as non-productive. CDR3 was defined by IMGT convention, running from the second conserved V-encoded cysteine to the conserved J-encoded phenylalanine. In an earlier analysis of roughly 610 of the donors, sequences lacking an unambiguous match to a single V gene segment were excluded. An earlier analysis of 587 of the donors called V segments functional above 56.7% productive rearrangements and segregating when the between-donor standard deviation exceeded 5%. A statistical classification framework was developed to diagnose cytomegalovirus status using the catalog of TCR beta chain sequences. In a later analysis, V and J genes were assigned by comparing TCR nucleotide sequences against IMGT/GENE-DB human TR gene sequences. In a later analysis, CDR3 sequences and most-parsimonious VDJ recombination scenarios were assigned using the TCRdist pipeline. In a later analysis, each TCR beta chain was defined by its CDR3 amino acid sequence together with its V-gene family, and reads lacking a unique V-gene family were excluded. A later analysis removed 592 highly shared, low-generation-probability nucleotide sequences to deal with suspected cross-contamination and a sequencing artifact. A later analysis calculated a clonal expansion index for each public chain from normalized within-repertoire ranks of inferred template counts. A later analysis computed generation probabilities with a VDJ recombination model fitted to out-of-frame rearrangements, and checked the results against IGoR. A later analysis scored TCR-TCR, TCR-HLA and TCR-CMV co-occurrence with hypergeometric tests, applying a repertoire-size bias correction to TCR pairs. To estimate false discovery rates, a later analysis permuted the HLA or CMV assignments 20 times. A later analysis grouped co-occurring TCRs with DBSCAN, adding TCRdist sequence similarity when clustering within HLA-allele-positive subsets. Repertoires with fewer than 30,000 or more than 120,000 public chains were left out of co-occurrence clustering, as were several repertoires with anomalous nucleotide sharing. As stored in TCRdb, this immuneACCESS dataset retains in-frame rearrangements with V and J assigned. A fraction of the clones does not appear; measured against another copy, unresolved V genes explain less than half of the discrepancy, and the remainder lacks a known reason. From that table come the V and J calls and clone size; the DNA was used to work out D and trimming. The sample table lists about 160,000 clones, less than 80% of them with a count of one. The top ten constitute more than 3.5% of the sample.

As concerns this clone: Its antigen is unknown. Base quality data are lacking; no much larger clone is found one base away.

The cohort was made up of approximately 670 healthy bone marrow donors. At the time of sampling, every cohort member was nominally healthy, though immune exposures that went unrecorded were likely present. The donor tested CMV seronegative and was one of the 352 seronegative cohort members. Every donor gave a peripheral blood sample, and the peripheral blood mononuclear cells from that sample were used for TCR beta sequencing. The Qiagen DNeasy Blood Extraction Kit was used to extract genomic DNA from the blood cell samples. This TCR was recovered from a man between 40 and 49 years old in good health and CMV-seronegative. The sequencing sample was made of PBMCs.

The nucleotide sequence is given as TGCGCCAGCAGCCAAGATGACACTTTAGCCAAAAACATTCAGTACTTC. This is translated as CASSQDDTLAKNIQYF. The rearrangement combines TRBV4-1 with TRBJ2-4; the D gene remains uncertain. The CDR3 has 16 amino acids, counting the end cysteine and phenylalanine. This entry keeps only the CDR3 DNA: 48 bases, framed from base 1. Sequences MGHRA (CDR1) and YSYEKL (CDR2) are obtained from the germline V gene. V gives up 0 bases and J gives up 0 bases, and the segment between their germline ends measures 9 bases.